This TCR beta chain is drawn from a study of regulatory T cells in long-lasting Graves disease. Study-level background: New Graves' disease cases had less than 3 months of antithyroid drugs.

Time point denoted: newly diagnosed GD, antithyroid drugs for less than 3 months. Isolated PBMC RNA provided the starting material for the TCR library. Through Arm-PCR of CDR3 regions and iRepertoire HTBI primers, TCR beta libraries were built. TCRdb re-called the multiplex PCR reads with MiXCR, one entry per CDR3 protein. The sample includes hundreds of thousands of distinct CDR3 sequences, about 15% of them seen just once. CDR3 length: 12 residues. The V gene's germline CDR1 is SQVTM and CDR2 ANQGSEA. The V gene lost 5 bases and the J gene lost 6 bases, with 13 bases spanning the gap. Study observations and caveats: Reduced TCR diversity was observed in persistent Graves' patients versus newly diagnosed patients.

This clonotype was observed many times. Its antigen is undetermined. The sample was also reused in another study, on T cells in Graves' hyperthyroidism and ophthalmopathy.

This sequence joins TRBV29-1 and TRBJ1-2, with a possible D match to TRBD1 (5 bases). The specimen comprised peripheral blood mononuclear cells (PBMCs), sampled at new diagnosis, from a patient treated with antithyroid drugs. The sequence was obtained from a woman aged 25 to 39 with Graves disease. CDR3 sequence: CSVRRGQNGYTF. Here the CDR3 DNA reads TGCAGCGTTCGGAGGGGCCAGAATGGCTACACCTTC.